This TCR beta chain was recovered during a study of blood T cell repertoires in COVID-19. At the level of the study: There were acute and convalescent COVID-19 samples, and they came from the United States, Italy and Spain. T cells, B-cell-depleted T cells, or PBMCs supplied cDNA or gDNA.

Per the study methods: It was from reference gene primer amplification that nucleated cell counts were estimated. Method: immunoSEQ multiplex PCR; TCRdb's copy keeps in-frame clones and lacks some. V and J calls and clone size come straight from that table; D and trimming were deduced from the DNA. The repertoire holds over 150,000 clones, with 75% to 85% as singletons. The trim removed 3 bases at V and 3 bases at J, leaving 3 bases unmatched. Germline V gene lookup returns CDR1 SGHRS and CDR2 YFSETQ. The CDR3 spans 14 residues. The sequencing input was peripheral blood. The receptor comes from a human donor in a cohort sampled during active COVID-19. The rearrangement uses TRBV5-1 and TRBJ2-5; 9 nucleotides align to TRBD1. This CDR3 reads CASSSWTGEETQYF. The CDR3 DNA reads TGCGCCAGCAGCTCGTGGACAGGGGAAGAGACCCAGTACTTC.